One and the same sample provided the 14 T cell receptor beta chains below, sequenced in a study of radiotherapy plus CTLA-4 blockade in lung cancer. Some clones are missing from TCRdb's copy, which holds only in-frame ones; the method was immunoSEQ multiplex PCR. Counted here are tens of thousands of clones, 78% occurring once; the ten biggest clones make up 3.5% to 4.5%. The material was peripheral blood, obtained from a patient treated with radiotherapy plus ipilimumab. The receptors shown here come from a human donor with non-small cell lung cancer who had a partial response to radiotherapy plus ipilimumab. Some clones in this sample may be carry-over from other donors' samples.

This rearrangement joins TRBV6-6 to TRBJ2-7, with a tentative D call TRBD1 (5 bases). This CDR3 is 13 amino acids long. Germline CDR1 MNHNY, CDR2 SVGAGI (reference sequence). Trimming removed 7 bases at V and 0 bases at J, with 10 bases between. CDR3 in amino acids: CASKDTNSYEQYF. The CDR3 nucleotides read TGTGCCAGCAAGGACACCAACTCCTACGAGCAGTACTTC.

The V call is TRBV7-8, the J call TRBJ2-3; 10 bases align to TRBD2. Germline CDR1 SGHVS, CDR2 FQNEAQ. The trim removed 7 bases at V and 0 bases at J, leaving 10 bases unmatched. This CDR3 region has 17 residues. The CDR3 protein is CASTVGERGGSTDTQYF. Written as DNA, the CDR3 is TGTGCCAGCACCGTAGGCGAGCGGGGGGGTAGCACAGATACGCAGTATTTT.

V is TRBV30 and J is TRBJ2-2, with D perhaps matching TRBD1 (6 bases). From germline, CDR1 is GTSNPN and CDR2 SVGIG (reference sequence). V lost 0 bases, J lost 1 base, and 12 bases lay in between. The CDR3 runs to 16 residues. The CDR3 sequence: CAWSVPGQKNTGELFF. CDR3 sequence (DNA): TGTGCCTGGAGTGTACCCGGACAGAAGAACACCGGGGAGCTGTTTTTT.

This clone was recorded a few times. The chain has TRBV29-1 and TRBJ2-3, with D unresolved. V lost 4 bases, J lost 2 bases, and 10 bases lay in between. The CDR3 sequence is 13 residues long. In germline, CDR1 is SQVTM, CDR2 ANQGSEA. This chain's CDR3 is CSVVSSYTDTQYF. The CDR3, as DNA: TGCAGCGTTGTTTCGTCCTACACAGATACGCAGTATTTT.

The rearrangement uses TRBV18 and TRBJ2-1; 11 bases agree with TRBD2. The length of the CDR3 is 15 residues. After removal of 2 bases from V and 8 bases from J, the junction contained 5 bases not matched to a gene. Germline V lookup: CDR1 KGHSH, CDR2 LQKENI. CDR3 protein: CASSPALAGADEQFF. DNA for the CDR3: TGTGCCAGCTCACCAGCACTAGCGGGAGCGGATGAGCAGTTCTTC.

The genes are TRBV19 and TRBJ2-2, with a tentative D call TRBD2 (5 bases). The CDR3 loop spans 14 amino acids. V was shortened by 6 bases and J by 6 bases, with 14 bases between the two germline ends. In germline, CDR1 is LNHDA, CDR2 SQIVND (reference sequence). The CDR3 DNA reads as TGTGCCAGTAGATCTAGCCGAAGGGCCGGGGAGCTGTTTTTT. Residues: CASRSSRRAGELFF.

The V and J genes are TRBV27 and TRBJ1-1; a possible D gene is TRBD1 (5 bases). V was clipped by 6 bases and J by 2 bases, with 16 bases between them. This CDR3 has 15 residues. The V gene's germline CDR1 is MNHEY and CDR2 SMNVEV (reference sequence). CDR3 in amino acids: CASSRSMQGNTEAFF. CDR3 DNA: TGTGCCAGCAGCCGATCAATGCAGGGCAACACTGAAGCTTTCTTT.

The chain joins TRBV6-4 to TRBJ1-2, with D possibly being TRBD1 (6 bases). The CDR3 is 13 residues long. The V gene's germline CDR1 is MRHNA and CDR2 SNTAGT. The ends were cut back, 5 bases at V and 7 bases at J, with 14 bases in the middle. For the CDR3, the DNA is TGTGCCAGCAGTCAGGACAGTTCCAGTGGCTACACCTTC. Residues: CASSQDSSSGYTF.

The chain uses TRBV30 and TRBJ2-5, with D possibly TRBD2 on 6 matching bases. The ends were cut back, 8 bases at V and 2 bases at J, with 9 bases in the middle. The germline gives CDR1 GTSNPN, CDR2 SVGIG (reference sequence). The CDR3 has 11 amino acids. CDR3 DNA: TGTGCCCACGCGGGGCAAGAGACCCAGTACTTC. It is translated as CAHAGQETQYF. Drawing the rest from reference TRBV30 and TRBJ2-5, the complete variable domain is SQTIHQWPATLVQPVGSPLSLECTVEGTSNPNLYWYRQAAGRGLQLLFYSVGIGQISSEVPQNLSASRPQDRQFILSSKKLLLSDSGFYLCAHAGQETQYFGPGTRLLVL.

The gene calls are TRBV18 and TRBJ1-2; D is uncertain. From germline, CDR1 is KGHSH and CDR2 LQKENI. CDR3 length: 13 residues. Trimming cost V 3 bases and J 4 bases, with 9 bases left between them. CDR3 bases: TGTGCCAGCTCACCCGAGGAAGGCTATGGCTACACCTTC. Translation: CASSPEEGYGYTF.

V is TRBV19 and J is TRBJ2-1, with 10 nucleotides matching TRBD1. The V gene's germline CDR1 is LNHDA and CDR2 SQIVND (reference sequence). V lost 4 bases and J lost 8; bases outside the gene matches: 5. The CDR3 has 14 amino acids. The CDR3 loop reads CASSRDRGFDEQFF. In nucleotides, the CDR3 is TGTGCCAGTAGTAGGGACAGGGGTTTTGATGAGCAGTTCTTC.

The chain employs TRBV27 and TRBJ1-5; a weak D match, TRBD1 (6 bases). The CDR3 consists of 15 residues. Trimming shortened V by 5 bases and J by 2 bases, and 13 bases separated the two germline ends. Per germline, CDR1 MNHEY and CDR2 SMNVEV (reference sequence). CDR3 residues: CASSPSSGGNQPQHF. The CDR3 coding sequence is TGTGCCAGCAGTCCGTCCTCAGGGGGCAATCAGCCCCAGCATTTT.

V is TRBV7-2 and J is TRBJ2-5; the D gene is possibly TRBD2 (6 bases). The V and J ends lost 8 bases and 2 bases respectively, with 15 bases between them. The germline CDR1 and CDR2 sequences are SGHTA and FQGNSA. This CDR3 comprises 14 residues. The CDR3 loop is CASVGGRPQETQYF. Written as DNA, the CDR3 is TGTGCCAGCGTAGGAGGGAGACCTCAAGAGACCCAGTACTTC. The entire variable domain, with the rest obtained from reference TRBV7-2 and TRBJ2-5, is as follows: GAGVSQSPSNKVTEKGKDVELRCDPISGHTALYWYRQSLGQGLEFLIYFQGNSAPDKSGLPSDRFSAERTGGSVSTLTIQRTQQEDSAVYLCASVGGRPQETQYFGPGTRLLVL.

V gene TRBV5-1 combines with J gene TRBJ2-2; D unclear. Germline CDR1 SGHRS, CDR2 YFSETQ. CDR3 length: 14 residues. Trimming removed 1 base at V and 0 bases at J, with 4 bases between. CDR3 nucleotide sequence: TGCGCCAGCAGCTTGTTCTCGAACACCGGGGAGCTGTTTTTT. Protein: CASSLFSNTGELFF.